Listed here are 31 T cell receptor beta chains from one sample, sequenced in a study of shared clonotypes between healthy human individuals. Method: immunoSEQ multiplex PCR; TCRdb's copy keeps in-frame clones and lacks some. The sample yields some 1,600,000 clones, 95% to 99% seen once. Sequencing was performed on naive CD4+ T cells sorted from blood. Subset given: CD45RA+ positively selected. The origin of the receptors is a young man in good health.

The V and J genes are TRBV28 and TRBJ2-1; 8 bases map to TRBD1. The CDR3 totals 17 residues. The V gene end was trimmed by 2 bases and the J gene end by 4 bases; junction bases not matched to a gene: 10. Germline lookup yields CDR1 MDHEN and CDR2 SYDVKM. The CDR3 nucleotides are TGTGCCAGCAGTTTAGCTAGTAGGGACAGGCGGTACAATGAGCAGTTCTTC. This translates into CASSLASRDRRYNEQFF.

The chain uses TRBV19 and TRBJ2-1; no definite D call. The CDR3 has 13 amino acids. V lost 6 bases to trimming and J lost 0 bases, with 6 bases between them. Germline CDR1 and CDR2: LNHDA and SQIVND (reference sequence). The CDR3 protein is CASRLSSYNEQFF. The CDR3 DNA reads as TGTGCCAGTAGATTAAGCTCCTACAATGAGCAGTTCTTC.

J is TRBJ2-5 and V is TRBV27; D is uncertain. V lost 5 bases and J 4 bases, leaving 17 bases between the germline ends. This CDR3 comprises 15 residues. Germline V gives CDR1 MNHEY, CDR2 SMNVEV (reference sequence). CDR3 amino acids: CASSDLGRGPETQYF. Here the CDR3 DNA reads TGTGCCAGCAGTGACCTCGGTCGCGGCCCAGAGACCCAGTACTTC.

The chain employs TRBV18 and TRBJ1-2, with 7 nucleotides matching TRBD1. The CDR3 runs 15 residues. V was pared by 4 bases and J by 0 bases, with 5 bases of the junction left unmatched. The germline CDR1 and CDR2 sequences are KGHSH and LQKENI. In nucleotides, the CDR3 is TGTGCCAGCTCACGAGGGGGCCCCTCTAACTATGGCTACACCTTC. Translation gives CASSRGGPSNYGYTF.

This chain uses TRBV25-1 with TRBJ1-1; the D is unclear. V gave up 0 bases and J gave up 5 bases, with 13 bases separating them. The V gene's germline CDR1 is MGHDK and CDR2 SYGVNS. The CDR3 runs to 15 residues. DNA for the CDR3: TGTGCCAGCAGTGAATATTATGGGGATAGGACTGAAGCTTTCTTT. Translation: CASSEYYGDRTEAFF.

The chain couples TRBV6-1 to TRBJ2-7, with D possibly being TRBD2 (5 bases). The V end lost 6 bases, the J end lost 7 bases, and 19 bases lay between the germline ends. The CDR3 contains 14 residues. The V gene's germline CDR1 is MNHNS and CDR2 SASEGT. The CDR3 DNA is TGTGCCAGCAGAAGGGCGCGCACTACGGGGGAGCAGTACTTC. Protein: CASRRARTTGEQYF.

This chain links TRBV5-8 with TRBJ1-3, with D maybe TRBD1 (5 bases). The CDR3 is 18 amino acids. V dropped 4 bases and J dropped 0 bases, with 20 bases sitting between them. Germline V gene data show CDR1 as SGHTS and CDR2 as YDEGEE. The CDR3 spells CASSLLAGGLSSGNTIYF. In nucleotides, the CDR3 is TGTGCCAGCAGCCTTCTAGCCGGGGGACTCAGCTCTGGAAACACCATATATTTT.

This chain joins TRBV19 and TRBJ1-1, with a tentative D call TRBD1 (5 bases). Per germline, CDR1 LNHDA and CDR2 SQIVND (reference sequence). The CDR3 consists of 17 residues. V lost 5 bases and J 0 bases, leaving 19 bases between the germline ends. This chain's CDR3 is CASSWTGPPLMNTEAFF. Here the CDR3 DNA reads TGTGCCAGTAGTTGGACGGGACCGCCTCTCATGAACACTGAAGCTTTCTTT.

This chain connects TRBV7-6 to TRBJ2-1; TRBD2 matches 13 bases. CDR3 length equals 14 residues. Germline CDR1 reads SGHVS; CDR2 reads FNYEAQ. V lost 6 bases to trimming and J lost 10 bases; unmatched junction nucleotides: 6. The CDR3 DNA sequence: TGTGCCAGCAGAACGGGACTAGCGGGATTGGAGCAGTTCTTC. This translates into CASRTGLAGLEQFF.

The chain joins TRBV6-5 to TRBJ2-1; tentatively, D is TRBD1 (6 bases). Germline V gene sequence: CDR1 MNHEY, CDR2 SVGAGI. The CDR3 runs to 12 residues. The ends were cut back, 4 bases at V and 8 bases at J, with 9 bases in the middle. The CDR3 reads CASSLQGYEQFF. As DNA, the CDR3 is TGTGCCAGCAGTTTACAGGGTTATGAGCAGTTCTTC.

This chain links TRBV7-9 with TRBJ1-3; 7 bases are a match to TRBD1. The germline CDR1 and CDR2 sequences are SEHNR and FQNEAQ (reference sequence). V shed 5 bases and J 0 bases; nucleotides not matched to a gene: 4. CDR3 length equals 15 residues. The CDR3 is CASSLDRASGNTIYF. The CDR3 DNA reads TGTGCCAGCAGCCTTGACAGGGCCTCTGGAAACACCATATATTTT.

V usage is TRBV14 and J usage is TRBJ2-1; D not certain. The CDR3 loop spans 17 amino acids. Trimming removed 0 bases at V and 1 base at J, with 13 bases between. CDR1 SGHDN and CDR2 FVKESK come from the germline V gene. CDR3 DNA sequence: TGTGCCAGCAGCCAAGAAGGACCGGGTCTTTCCTACAATGAGCAGTTCTTC. Its protein is CASSQEGPGLSYNEQFF.

V and J are TRBV10-3 and TRBJ2-7, with D possibly TRBD1 on 6 matching bases. The CDR3 runs to 15 residues. Germline values: CDR1 ENHRY, CDR2 SYGVKD. Trimming took off 10 bases at V and 0 bases at J, with 19 bases between the two ends. The CDR3 protein is CATNGVTGSSYEQYF. CDR3 DNA: TGTGCCACAAATGGGGTGACAGGCAGCTCCTACGAGCAGTACTTC.

The sample holds one count of this clone. This specimen includes other DNA sequences encoding the same CDR3. The chain carries TRBV2 and TRBJ2-1; 9 bases fit TRBD2. This CDR3 comprises 15 residues. Germline V gene data show CDR1 as SNHLY and CDR2 as FYNNEI. J lost 0 bases, V lost 6 bases, and 3 bases had no gene match. DNA for the CDR3: TGTGCCAGCAGCGATAGCGGGAGCTCCTACAATGAGCAGTTCTTC. Encoded protein: CASSDSGSSYNEQFF.

The gene calls are TRBV6-5 and TRBJ2-7; TRBD2 matches at 8 bases. The CDR3 loop spans 13 amino acids. In germline, CDR1 is MNHEY, CDR2 SVGAGI. V lost 8 bases, J lost 2 bases, and 5 bases stayed unmatched. The CDR3 sequence is CASGLAATYEQYF. The CDR3 DNA follows: TGTGCCAGCGGACTAGCTGCAACCTACGAGCAGTACTTC.

The chain joins TRBV30 to TRBJ1-4, with D maybe TRBD1 (5 bases). The germline V gene has CDR1 GTSNPN and CDR2 SVGIG (reference sequence). The V end was cut by 0 bases, the J end by 8 bases, with 10 bases between. The CDR3 consists of 13 residues. CDR3: CAWSVRRAEKLFF. The CDR3 bases are TGTGCCTGGAGTGTACGCAGGGCCGAAAAACTGTTTTTT.

In the case of this clone: The sample holds other DNA sequences that translate to the same CDR3. V is TRBV28 and J is TRBJ1-5; D not certain. V was trimmed by 6 bases and J by 7 bases, leaving 10 bases between them. The CDR3 is 12 amino acids. Per germline, CDR1 MDHEN and CDR2 SYDVKM. DNA of the CDR3: TGTGCCAGCAGCCTCGTCGGACAGCCCCAGCATTTT. It is translated as CASSLVGQPQHF.

The chain uses TRBV10-3 and TRBJ2-7; 10 nucleotides line up with TRBD1. This CDR3 has 15 amino acids. With V trimmed by 2 bases and J by 4 bases, 5 bases remained unmatched. The germline CDR1 and CDR2 sequences are ENHRY and SYGVKD. The CDR3 loop reads CAISEPGTGVYEQYF. The DNA for the CDR3 is TGTGCCATCAGTGAGCCTGGGACAGGGGTGTACGAGCAGTACTTC.

The chain couples TRBV30 to TRBJ1-4; D gene ambiguous. This CDR3 comprises 16 residues. V was trimmed by 0 bases and J by 0 bases, leaving 11 bases between them. Germline V gene sequence: CDR1 GTSNPN, CDR2 SVGIG (reference sequence). CDR3 in amino acids: CAWSVRRISTNEKLFF. In DNA form, the CDR3 reads TGTGCCTGGAGTGTCCGACGGATTTCAACTAATGAAAAACTGTTTTTT. Drawing the rest from reference TRBV30 and TRBJ1-4, the complete variable domain is SQTIHQWPATLVQPVGSPLSLECTVEGTSNPNLYWYRQAAGRGLQLLFYSVGIGQISSEVPQNLSASRPQDRQFILSSKKLLLSDSGFYLCAWSVRRISTNEKLFFGSGTQLSVL.

The V gene is TRBV13, the J gene TRBJ2-7; 11 bases align to TRBD2. Per germline, CDR1 PRHDT and CDR2 FYEKMQ (reference sequence). V trimming: 7 bases; J trimming: 3 bases; junction bases outside the gene matches: 8. This CDR3 has 15 residues. The CDR3 here is CASMTLAGGDYEQYF. The CDR3 coding sequence is TGTGCCAGCATGACCCTAGCGGGAGGTGACTACGAGCAGTACTTC.

This chain links TRBV25-1 with TRBJ1-2; unclear D gene. V was cut by 3 bases and J by 2 bases, with 4 bases left in between. The CDR3 totals 12 residues. Looked up from germline, CDR1 is MGHDK and CDR2 is SYGVNS. For the CDR3, the DNA is TGTGCCAGCAGTGAGGCAAACTATGGCTACACCTTC. As protein: CASSEANYGYTF.

This rearrangement joins TRBV30 to TRBJ1-5; D unclear. Germline V gives CDR1 GTSNPN, CDR2 SVGIG (reference sequence). The V end was cut by 0 bases, the J end by 3 bases, with 6 bases between. The CDR3 extends over 13 amino acids. The chain's CDR3 is CAWSVELNQPQHF. The CDR3 coding sequence is TGTGCCTGGAGTGTAGAGCTCAATCAGCCCCAGCATTTT.

The chain uses TRBV27 and TRBJ2-3, with D maybe TRBD2 (5 bases). Germline CDR1 and CDR2: MNHEY and SMNVEV (reference sequence). The CDR3 is 17 amino acids. V was trimmed by 3 bases and J by 4 bases, leaving 20 bases between them. CDR3 in DNA: TGTGCCAGCAGTTTTGGGCTAGCAACGTTAGGCGCAGATACGCAGTATTTT. Amino acids: CASSFGLATLGADTQYF.

The rearrangement links TRBV27 to TRBJ2-7, with unresolved D. Trimming left V 2 bases short and J 4 bases short, with 12 bases between. The V gene's germline CDR1 is MNHEY and CDR2 SMNVEV (reference sequence). The CDR3 is 14 residues long. CDR3 in DNA: TGTGCCAGCAGTTTAAACCGGATAGAATACGAGCAGTACTTC. This codes for CASSLNRIEYEQYF.

This CDR3 is CASSRVSGLGEQFF. In nucleotides, the CDR3 is TGTGCCAGCAGCCGAGTCAGTGGGCTCGGTGAGCAGTTCTTC. This rearrangement joins TRBV6-5 to TRBJ2-1; the D is unclear. Trimming left V 6 bases short and J 9 bases short, with 18 bases between. The CDR3 loop spans 14 amino acids. The germline gives CDR1 MNHEY, CDR2 SVGAGI.

The chain couples TRBV28 to TRBJ1-1, with 9 bases fitting TRBD1. The CDR3 covers 17 residues. Trimming cost V 5 bases and J 2 bases; bases outside gene matches: 12. The V gene's germline CDR1 is MDHEN and CDR2 SYDVKM. For the CDR3, the DNA is TGTGCCAGCAGTCTCCCGGGGGGACAGGGCTCCAACACTGAAGCTTTCTTT. Protein product: CASSLPGGQGSNTEAFF.

V is TRBV9 and J is TRBJ2-3; 9 bases line up with TRBD2. Per the germline V gene, CDR1 is SGDLS and CDR2 is YYNGEE. Trimming at V came to 0 bases and at J to 2 bases, leaving 10 bases not matched to a gene. The CDR3 runs 18 residues. CDR3 sequence (DNA): TGTGCCAGCAGCGTAGAGACCGGGACTAGCCTTCACACAGATACGCAGTATTTT. It translates to CASSVETGTSLHTDTQYF.

The V and J genes are TRBV5-4 and TRBJ2-5; D unclear. Trimming removed 4 bases at V and 2 bases at J, with 18 bases between. The germline V gene has CDR1 SGHNT and CDR2 YYREEE (reference sequence). CDR3 length equals 16 residues. CDR3 protein: CASSRTGSSRQETQYF. For the CDR3, the DNA is TGTGCCAGCAGCCGAACCGGGTCCTCGAGGCAAGAGACCCAGTACTTC.

The chain carries TRBV7-8 and TRBJ2-7; 7 bases match TRBD2. With 1 base clipped from V and 3 bases from J, the junction kept 9 bases outside the gene matches. CDR1 is SGHVS, CDR2 FQNEAQ, per germline. This CDR3 has 16 residues. The DNA for the CDR3 is TGTGCCAGCAGCTTAGGGGCCGCGGGGGTTGGCTACGAGCAGTACTTC. It specifies CASSLGAAGVGYEQYF. The whole variable domain, remainder taken from reference TRBV7-8 and TRBJ2-7, is GAGVSQSPRYKVAKRGQDVALRCDPISGHVSLFWYQQALGQGPEFLTYFQNEAQLDKSGLPSDRFFAERPEGSVSTLKIQRTQQEDSAVYLCASSLGAAGVGYEQYFGPGTRLTVT.

The rearrangement joins TRBV29-1 to TRBJ2-7, with D perhaps being TRBD1 or TRBD2 (5 bases each). The germline V gene encodes CDR1 SQVTM and CDR2 ANQGSEA. Between the trimmed V and J ends, which lost 4 bases and 3 bases, there was a span of 10 bases. The CDR3 loop spans 12 amino acids. Here the CDR3 DNA reads TGCAGCGTTGCGGATGGGGGCTACGAGCAGTACTTC. Translation gives CSVADGGYEQYF.

This chain links TRBV6-5 with TRBJ2-7; 8 bases match TRBD1. Germline values: CDR1 MNHEY, CDR2 SVGAGI. Trimming at V came to 6 bases and at J to 1 base, leaving 5 bases not matched to a gene. CDR3 length: 14 residues. CDR3 nucleotides: TGTGCCAGCAGGGGGACAGGTACGTCCTACGAGCAGTACTTC. Residues: CASRGTGTSYEQYF.